This T cell receptor beta chain was sequenced for a study of Ad26.COV2.S vaccination and SARS-CoV-2 variants. Study overall: Once or twice, 56 days apart, Ad26.COV2.S was delivered intramuscularly.

Clones were sequenced by immunoSEQ multiplex PCR, and TCRdb holds only the in-frame ones, with some missing. The sample lists roughly 400,000 clones, around 91% seen once, with about 2% in the top ten. Treatment given: 15 to 20 received Ad26.COV2.S at low or high dose, single or two shots; 5 received placebo; per-sample allocation not given. The study sampled participants on day 63 after the first vaccine or placebo injection. The sample came from a Boston adult aged 18-55 years. This clone was recorded only once. This clonotype was obtained from a person between 18 and 65 years old who received the Ad26.COV2.S COVID-19 vaccine or a placebo. The material was peripheral blood, obtained in a trial of Ad26.COV2.S vaccine versus placebo.

The CDR3 spells CASSLAEGQQYGYTF. The CDR3 DNA reads as TGCGCCAGCAGCTTGGCCGAGGGACAGCAGTATGGCTACACCTTC. This rearrangement joins TRBV5-1 to TRBJ1-2, with 7 bases that match TRBD1. The CDR3 extends over 15 amino acids. The germline V gene has CDR1 SGHRS and CDR2 YFSETQ. Trimming at V came to 0 bases and at J to 5 bases, leaving 7 bases not matched to a gene. Filled out from reference TRBV5-1 and TRBJ1-2, the complete variable domain reads KAGVTQTPRYLIKTRGQQVTLSCSPISGHRSVSWYQQTPGQGLQFLFEYFSETQRNKGNFPGRFSGRQFSNSRSEMNVSTLELGDSALYLCASSLAEGQQYGYTFGSGTRLTVV.